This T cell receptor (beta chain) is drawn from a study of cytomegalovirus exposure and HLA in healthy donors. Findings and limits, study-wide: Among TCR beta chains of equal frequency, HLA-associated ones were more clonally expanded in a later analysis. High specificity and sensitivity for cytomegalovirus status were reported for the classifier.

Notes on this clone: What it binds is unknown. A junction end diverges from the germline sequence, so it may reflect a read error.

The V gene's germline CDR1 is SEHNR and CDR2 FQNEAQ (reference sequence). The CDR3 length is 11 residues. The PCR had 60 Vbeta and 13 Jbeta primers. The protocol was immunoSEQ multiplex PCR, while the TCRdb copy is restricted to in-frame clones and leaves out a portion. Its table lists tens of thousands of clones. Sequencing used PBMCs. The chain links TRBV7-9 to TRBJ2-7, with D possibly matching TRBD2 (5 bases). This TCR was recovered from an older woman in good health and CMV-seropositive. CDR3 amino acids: CASSLGESRDF. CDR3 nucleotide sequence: TGTGCCAGCAGCTTAGGGGAGAGTAGGGACTTC.